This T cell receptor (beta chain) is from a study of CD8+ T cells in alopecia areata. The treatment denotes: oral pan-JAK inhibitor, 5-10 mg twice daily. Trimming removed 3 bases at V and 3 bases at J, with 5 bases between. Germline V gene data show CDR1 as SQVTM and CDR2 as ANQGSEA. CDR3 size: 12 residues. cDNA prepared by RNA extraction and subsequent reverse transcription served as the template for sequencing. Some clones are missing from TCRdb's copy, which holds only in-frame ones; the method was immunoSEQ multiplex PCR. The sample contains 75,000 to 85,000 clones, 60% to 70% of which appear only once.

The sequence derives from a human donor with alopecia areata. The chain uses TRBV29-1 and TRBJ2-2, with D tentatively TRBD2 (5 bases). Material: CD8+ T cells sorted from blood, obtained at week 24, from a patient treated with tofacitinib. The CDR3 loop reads CSVDGDTGELFF. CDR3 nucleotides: TGCAGCGTTGACGGGGACACCGGGGAGCTGTTTTTT.